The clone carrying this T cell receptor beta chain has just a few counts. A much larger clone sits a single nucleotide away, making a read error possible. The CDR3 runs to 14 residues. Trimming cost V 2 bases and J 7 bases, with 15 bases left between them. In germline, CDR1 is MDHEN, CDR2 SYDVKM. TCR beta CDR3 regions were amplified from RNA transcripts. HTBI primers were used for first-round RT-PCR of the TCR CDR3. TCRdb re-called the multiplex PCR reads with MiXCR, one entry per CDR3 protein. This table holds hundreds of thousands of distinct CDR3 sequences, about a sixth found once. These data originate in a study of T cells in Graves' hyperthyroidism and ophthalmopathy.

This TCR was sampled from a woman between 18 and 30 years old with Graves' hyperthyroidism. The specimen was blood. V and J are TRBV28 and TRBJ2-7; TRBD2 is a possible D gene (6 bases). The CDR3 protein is CASSLVRERGEQYF. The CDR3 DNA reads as TGTGCCAGCAGTTTAGTACGGGAGAGAGGTGAGCAGTACTTC. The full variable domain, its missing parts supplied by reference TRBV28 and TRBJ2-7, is DVKVTQSSRYLVKRTGEKVFLECVQDMDHENMFWYRQDPGLGLRLIYFSYDVKMKEKGDIPEGYSVSREKKERFSLILESASTNQTSMYLCASSLVRERGEQYFGPGTRLTVT.